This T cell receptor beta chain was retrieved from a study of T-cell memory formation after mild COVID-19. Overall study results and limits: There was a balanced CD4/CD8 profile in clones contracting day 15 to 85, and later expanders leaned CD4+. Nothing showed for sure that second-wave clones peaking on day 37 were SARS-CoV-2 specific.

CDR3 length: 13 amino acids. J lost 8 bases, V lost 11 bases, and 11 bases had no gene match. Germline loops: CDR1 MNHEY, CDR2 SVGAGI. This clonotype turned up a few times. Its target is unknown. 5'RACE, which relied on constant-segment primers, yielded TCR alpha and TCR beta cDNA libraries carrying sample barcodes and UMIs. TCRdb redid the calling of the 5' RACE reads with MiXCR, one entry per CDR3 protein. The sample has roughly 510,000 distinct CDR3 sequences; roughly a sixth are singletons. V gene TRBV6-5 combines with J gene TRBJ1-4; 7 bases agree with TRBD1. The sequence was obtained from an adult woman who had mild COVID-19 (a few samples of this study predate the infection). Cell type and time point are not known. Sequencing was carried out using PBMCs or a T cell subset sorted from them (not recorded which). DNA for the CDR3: TGTGCCGTAGCGAGGGACAGTAAAGAAAAACTGTTTTTT. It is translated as CAVARDSKEKLFF.